This T cell receptor (beta chain) comes out of a study of post-analysis software for immune sequencing data. Regarding the study as a whole: Samples sharing a preparation batch grouped tightly together when assessed by F measure. Significantly lower normalized Chao1 diversity was found in patients with multiple sclerosis relative to controls.

As to this clonotype: Its antigen is as yet unknown.

cDNA libraries for TCR beta contained unique molecular identifiers. TCRdb redid the calling of the PCR reads with MiXCR, one entry per CDR3 protein. This table holds roughly 540,000 distinct CDR3 sequences, 34% found once. What was sequenced was blood. The source is a girl between 2 and 17 years old with multiple sclerosis.

The CDR3 DNA reads as TGTGCCAGCAGCCTCGACGGGACAGGCTCGAGGGGCTACACCTTC. As protein: CASSLDGTGSRGYTF. The chain uses TRBV7-9 and TRBJ1-2; TRBD1 matches 8 bases. V shed 5 bases and J 8 bases; nucleotides not matched to a gene: 13. Germline V gene data show CDR1 as SEHNR and CDR2 as FQNEAQ (reference sequence). The CDR3 consists of 15 residues.